This passage covers 27 T cell receptor beta chains from one sample sequenced in a study of early T cells in non-severe SARS-CoV-2 infection. From the 5' RACE reads, TCRdb called clonotypes with MiXCR, one entry per CDR3 protein. This table has over 25,000 distinct CDR3 sequences, approximately 6% appearing once. The sequenced material came from whole blood. Source of these receptors: an adult who was a healthcare worker with PCR-confirmed SARS-CoV-2 infection or an uninfected control (not recorded which).

The V gene is TRBV6-2 or TRBV6-3, the J gene TRBJ2-5; 11 positions match TRBD2. The CDR3 length is 15 residues. V lost 1 base, J lost 4 bases, and 2 bases stayed unmatched. CDR1 and CDR2 from the germline V gene are MNHEY and SVGEGT. Here the CDR3 reads CASSYWLAGGETQYF. The CDR3, as DNA: TGTGCCAGCAGTTACTGGCTAGCGGGGGGAGAGACCCAGTACTTC.

This clonotype was found many times. The chain employs TRBV5-1 and TRBJ2-7; 10 bases line up with TRBD1. V shed 4 bases, J shed 2 bases, and the junction held 6 bases outside the gene matches. The CDR3 covers 15 residues. From germline, CDR1 is SGHRS and CDR2 YFSETQ. The CDR3 coding sequence is TGCGCCAGCAGCGTGACAGGGGGCAGCGCCTACGAGCAGTACTTC. Translating gives CASSVTGGSAYEQYF.

The chain recombines TRBV25-1 with TRBJ1-2; 7 nucleotides line up with TRBD1. Germline loops: CDR1 MGHDK, CDR2 SYGVNS. The CDR3 extends over 16 amino acids. Unmatched junction bases numbered 12, after V lost 5 bases and J lost 3 bases. CDR3 coding DNA: TGTGCCAGCAGTACAAGACTCGCCGACAGGGACTATGGCTACACCTTC. It encodes CASSTRLADRDYGYTF.

In this sample, this clonotype turned up a few times. The V and J genes are TRBV12-3 or TRBV12-4 and TRBJ2-4, with a possible D match to TRBD1 (5 bases). The CDR3 loop spans 13 amino acids. V was clipped by 2 bases and J by 8 bases, with 10 bases between them. This CDR3 is CASSLYRQDIQYF. DNA of the CDR3: TGTGCCAGCAGTTTATACAGGCAGGACATTCAGTACTTC.

A few counts support this clonotype. The genes are TRBV12-3 or TRBV12-4 and TRBJ1-3; D uncertain. The V end lost 3 bases, the J end lost 0 bases, and 6 bases lay between the germline ends. This CDR3 contains 14 residues. The CDR3 sequence is CASSLFYSGNTIYF. CDR3 DNA sequence: TGTGCCAGCAGTTTGTTTTACTCTGGAAACACCATATATTTT.

This clonotype was found many times. This CDR3 reads CASRQGSSYNEQFF. DNA for the CDR3: TGTGCCAGCAGGCAGGGTAGCTCCTACAATGAGCAGTTCTTC. This chain links TRBV2 with TRBJ2-1, with TRBD1 as a possible D gene (5 bases). The V end lost 6 bases, the J end lost 0 bases, and 9 bases lay between the germline ends. Germline V CDR1 and CDR2: SNHLY, FYNNEI. The CDR3 runs 14 residues.

This clonotype was counted between two and nine times. This sequence joins TRBV6-1 and TRBJ1-1, with D perhaps TRBD1 (5 bases). The length of the CDR3 is 15 residues. CDR1 MNHNS and CDR2 SASEGT come from the germline V gene. Trimming cost V 0 bases and J 0 bases, with 8 bases left between them. The CDR3 nucleotides are TGTGCCAGCAGTGAAGCGACAGCAATGAACACTGAAGCTTTCTTT. Protein product: CASSEATAMNTEAFF.

By share of the sample, this clonotype is medium-sized. The chain uses TRBV5-5 and TRBJ2-7; 9 positions agree with TRBD1. The V segment lost 4 bases and the J segment 7 bases; nucleotides outside the gene matches: 9. CDR3 length: 14 amino acids. From germline, CDR1 is SGHKS and CDR2 YYEKEE (reference sequence). The CDR3 coding sequence is TGTGCCAGCAGCAGGGGACAGGGCCCCGGGGAGCAGTACTTC. As protein: CASSRGQGPGEQYF.

Regarding this clonotype: With a much larger clone just one base away, this may be a read error. V and J are TRBV18 and TRBJ2-7; D is ambiguous. CDR3 length: 13 amino acids. In germline, CDR1 is KGHSH, CDR2 LQKENI. In DNA form, the CDR3 reads TGTGTCAGCTCACCCTCCCCGGGCTACGAGCAGTACTTC. Protein sequence: CVSSPSPGYEQYF.

This clonotype occurred many times. Sequence at one end of the junction differs from germline and may be a read error. The genes are TRBV2 and TRBJ2-5; D is unclear. CDR1 is SNHLY, CDR2 FYNNEI, per germline. The CDR3 is 12 amino acids. As DNA, the CDR3 is TGTGCCAGCAGTGTAAGGCCAGAGACCCAGCACTTC. The encoded protein is CASSVRPETQHF. The whole variable domain, filled in from reference TRBV2 and TRBJ2-5, reads EPEVTQTPSHQVTQMGQEVILRCVPISNHLYFYWYRQILGQKVEFLVSFYNNEISEKSEIFDDQFSVERPDGSNFTLKIRSTKLEDSAMYFCASSVRPETQHFGPGTRLLVL.

This clonotype was observed many times. V and J are TRBV20-1 and TRBJ2-2, with D possibly matching TRBD2 (6 bases). The CDR3 has 16 amino acids. Trimming cost V 2 bases and J 8 bases, with 21 bases left between them. Per germline, CDR1 DFQATT and CDR2 SNEGSKA (reference sequence). CDR3 sequence: CSARIFSGGVRGELFF. CDR3 nucleotide sequence: TGCAGTGCTAGAATATTTTCCGGCGGGGTCAGAGGGGAGCTGTTTTTT.

Ten or more counts support this clonotype. The V call is TRBV7-2, the J call TRBJ2-5; D gene unclear. The CDR3 is 13 residues long. Trimming stripped 6 bases from V and 3 bases from J, with 11 bases between. In germline, CDR1 is SGHTA, CDR2 FQGNSA. The CDR3 coding sequence is TGTGCCAGCAGGGAAGTAGGCGAAGAGACCCAGTACTTC. Protein sequence: CASREVGEETQYF.

This chain links TRBV7-2 with TRBJ2-3; 7 nucleotides agree with TRBD2. V lost 1 base and J lost 0; bases outside the gene matches: 10. Germline V lookup: CDR1 SGHTA, CDR2 FQGNSA. The CDR3 has 18 amino acids. DNA of the CDR3: TGTGCCAGCAGCTTAGAAAAGAAAAGCGGGGTTAGCACAGATACGCAGTATTTT. It codes for CASSLEKKSGVSTDTQYF.

V is TRBV7-9 and J is TRBJ2-1; perhaps D is TRBD1 or TRBD2 (6 bases each). The CDR3 length is 15 residues. The germline gives CDR1 SEHNR, CDR2 FQNEAQ (reference sequence). The ends were cut back, 4 bases at V and 8 bases at J, with 18 bases in the middle. CDR3 sequence reads: CASSSDGSGGHEQFF. The CDR3 bases are TGTGCCAGCAGCTCTGACGGATCTGGGGGGCATGAGCAGTTCTTC.

This clonotype was seen many times. The rearrangement joins TRBV24-1 to TRBJ2-7; maybe TRBD2 (5 bases). This CDR3 has 13 amino acids. V lost 3 bases and J lost 3, with 8 bases in between. The germline V gene encodes CDR1 KGHDR and CDR2 SFDVKD. CDR3 bases: TGTGCCACCAGTGATGGCGGAGGCTACGAGCAGTACTTC. This gives the protein CATSDGGGYEQYF.

At least ten counts were recorded for this clonotype. The chain combines TRBV18 with TRBJ2-7, with D hard to call. The germline V gene has CDR1 KGHSH and CDR2 LQKENI. This CDR3 is built from 12 residues. V shed 2 bases and J shed 6 bases, with 8 bases lying between them. The CDR3 here is CASSPEVSEQYF. CDR3 nucleotides: TGTGCCAGCTCACCAGAGGTAAGCGAGCAGTACTTC.

In its sample, this clonotype was seen many times. The rearrangement links TRBV6-1 to TRBJ2-4; tentative D call: TRBD1 (7 bases). The CDR3 is made up of 14 amino acids. Germline-derived CDR1 and CDR2 are MNHNS and SASEGT. V shed 8 bases and J shed 5 bases, with 16 bases lying between them. CDR3 DNA: TGTGCCAGCTCCTGGACAGGAGGGGAAAACATTCAGTACTTC. Amino acid sequence: CASSWTGGENIQYF.

This clonotype was seen only a few times. This chain uses TRBV21-1 with TRBJ1-5. TRBV21-1 is a documented pseudogene. The CDR3 consists of 16 residues. Written as DNA, the CDR3 is TGTGCCAGCAGCGCAGGGAGGTCATATAGCAATCAGCCCCAGCATTTT. The encoded protein is CASSAGRSYSNQPQHF.

This clonotype showed up many times. V is TRBV29-1 and J is TRBJ2-6; D possibly matches TRBD1 or TRBD2 (5 bases each). CDR3 size: 16 residues. The germline V gene encodes CDR1 SQVTM and CDR2 ANQGSEA. The germline V and J ends were trimmed by 2 bases and 0 bases, with 11 bases remaining between them. In DNA, the CDR3 is TGCAGCGTTGAAAGGGACGTCGACTCTGGGGCCAACGTCCTGACTTTC. Protein: CSVERDVDSGANVLTF.

In its sample, this clonotype was seen many times. V and J are TRBV24-1 and TRBJ1-5; 8 nucleotides agree with TRBD1. The J segment lost 5 bases and the V segment lost 6 bases, leaving 5 bases of the junction unmatched. Looked up from germline, CDR1 is KGHDR and CDR2 is SFDVKD. The CDR3 contains 14 residues. CDR3 amino acids: CATSRGQGDQPQHF. The CDR3 nucleotides are TGTGCCACCAGTCGCGGACAGGGCGATCAGCCCCAGCATTTT.

At least ten counts were recorded for this clonotype. The chain couples TRBV4-3 to TRBJ2-7, with 11 bases lining up with TRBD1. V shed 0 bases, J shed 3 bases, and the junction held 4 bases outside the gene matches. CDR1 and CDR2 (germline): LGHNA, YSLEER. The CDR3 runs 16 residues. CDR3 protein: CASSQETGTGGYEQYF. The CDR3 DNA is TGCGCCAGCAGCCAAGAAACCGGGACAGGGGGCTACGAGCAGTACTTC.

In its sample, this clonotype was seen many times. This rearrangement joins TRBV7-2 to TRBJ2-3; TRBD1 matches at 11 bases. The V gene end was trimmed by 6 bases and the J gene end by 10 bases; junction bases not matched to a gene: 15. Germline CDR1 SGHTA, CDR2 FQGNSA. The CDR3 has 16 amino acids. The CDR3 DNA is TGTGCCAGCAGTTGGAGGACAGGGGGCACTGGGGAGGCGCAGTATTTT. Translating gives CASSWRTGGTGEAQYF.

This clonotype came up many times. The rearrangement joins TRBV7-9 to TRBJ2-3, with D uncertain. This CDR3 comprises 14 residues. Germline assignment: CDR1 SEHNR and CDR2 FQNEAQ (reference sequence). V gave up 5 bases and J gave up 0 bases, with 9 bases separating them. CDR3 residues: CASSPGASTDTQYF. The CDR3 bases are TGTGCCAGCAGCCCAGGAGCAAGCACAGATACGCAGTATTTT.

This clonotype was picked up a small number of times. V gene TRBV4-1 combines with J gene TRBJ2-7; 10 positions agree with TRBD2. The CDR3 loop spans 16 amino acids. Germline CDR1 and CDR2: MGHRA and YSYEKL. V shed 0 bases, J shed 4 bases, and the junction held 6 bases outside the gene matches. CDR3 DNA: TGCGCCAGCAGCCAAGATACGGGACTAGCGAGGTACGAGCAGTACTTC. It translates to CASSQDTGLARYEQYF.

This clonotype was found many times. The chain is built from TRBV28 and TRBJ2-7; D is unresolved. Per germline, CDR1 MDHEN and CDR2 SYDVKM. The V end lost 4 bases, the J end lost 4 bases, and 8 bases lay between the germline ends. The CDR3 spans 12 residues. The CDR3 sequence: CASSSRVYEQYF. CDR3 DNA: TGTGCCAGCAGTTCCCGGGTGTACGAGCAGTACTTC.

This clonotype was picked up a small number of times. This sequence joins TRBV10-2 and TRBJ2-7, with 12 bases identical to TRBD2. The germline gives CDR1 WSHSY, CDR2 SAAADI. The CDR3 is 13 residues long. J lost 9 bases, V lost 11 bases, and 11 bases had no gene match. CDR3 bases: TGCGCCGTACAGGCTAGCGGGGGGGAGGCGCAGTACTTC. It codes for CAVQASGGEAQYF.

The sample holds many counts of this clonotype. The CDR3 protein is CSVEVGQNTEAFF. The CDR3 DNA sequence: TGCAGCGTTGAAGTCGGACAGAACACTGAAGCTTTCTTT. This chain connects TRBV29-1 to TRBJ1-1, with D possibly TRBD1 on 5 matching bases. The CDR3 contains 13 residues. Germline lookup yields CDR1 SQVTM and CDR2 ANQGSEA. Between the trimmed V and J ends, which lost 1 base and 1 base, there was a span of 7 bases.